A single sample gave rise to the 28 T cell receptor beta chains below, sequenced in a study of tumor-infiltrating lymphocytes in primary liver carcinoma. Between 20 and 30 mg of unsorted bulk tissue served as the source from which RNA and DNA were co-extracted. A primer matching the constant region was used to make TCR beta cDNA from approximately 0.45 ug of total RNA. Sequencing libraries for TCR beta derived from three nested multiplex PCR rounds that used slightly modified ARM-PCR. TRBV1-TRBV30 forward primers paired with a C-beta reverse primer drove the first two PCR rounds, approximately 11 cycles each. Each CDR3 protein is one row after TCRdb ran MiXCR on the multiplex PCR reads. The sample lists about 190,000 distinct CDR3 sequences, around 85% occurring once. The specimen sequenced was tumor tissue from primary liver carcinoma. These receptors all come from a man between 40 and 49 years old with primary liver carcinoma and hepatitis B virus infection.

The V and J genes are TRBV6-1 and TRBJ2-7; unclear D gene. The CDR3 is 16 amino acids. The V end lost 5 bases, the J end lost 3 bases, and 20 bases lay between the germline ends. Germline V gene sequence: CDR1 MNHNS, CDR2 SASEGT. The CDR3 nucleotides are TGTGCCAGCAGTACCATACCGGAACCAGCTCACTACGAGCAGTACTTC. Translated: CASSTIPEPAHYEQYF.

Notes on this clonotype: The junction differs from germline at one of its ends, possibly a read error. For the CDR3, the DNA is TGTGCCAGCAGCTCGACTATCGGGTTTGAGACCCAGTATTTC. Amino acid sequence: CASSSTIGFETQYF. The rearrangement links TRBV28 to TRBJ2-5, with D maybe TRBD2 (5 bases). Germline assignment: CDR1 MDHEN and CDR2 SYDVKM. This CDR3 is 14 amino acids long.

Only one count was recorded for this clonotype. An end of the junction differs from the germline gene, which may be a read error. This sequence joins TRBV11-2 and TRBJ2-5; D call uncertain. The CDR3 sequence is 15 residues long. Germline V lookup: CDR1 SGHAT, CDR2 FQNNGV. CDR3 DNA: TGTGCCATCAGCCCCATCGGGCTAGTCCCAGAGACCCAGAACTTC. Its protein is CAISPIGLVPETQNF.

The gene calls are TRBV29-1 and TRBJ1-1; possible D gene TRBD1, 6 bases. Trimming left V 5 bases short and J 0 bases short, with 16 bases between. This CDR3 has 15 amino acids. Germline CDR1 reads SQVTM; CDR2 reads ANQGSEA. CDR3 sequence (DNA): TGCAGCGTTATTCAGGGGTGGGGGATGAACACTGAAGCTTTCTTT. Translating it yields CSVIQGWGMNTEAFF.

In regard to this clonotype: The junction differs from germline at one of its ends, possibly a read error. The rearrangement uses TRBV6-2 or TRBV6-3 and TRBJ2-1, with 9 bases that match TRBD2. The germline V gene has CDR1 MNHEY and CDR2 SVGEGT. The CDR3 loop spans 16 amino acids. The CDR3 loop reads CVSSPFRREGHNEHFF. In DNA, the CDR3 is TGTGTCAGCAGCCCCTTCAGGCGGGAGGGCCATAATGAGCATTTCTTC.

By its share, this clonotype is medium-sized. This sequence joins TRBV11-3 and TRBJ2-3, with 9 bases aligning to TRBD2. The CDR3 length is 16 residues. Trimming cost V 5 bases and J 6 bases; bases outside gene matches: 12. Germline-derived CDR1 and CDR2 are SGHNT and YENEEA. CDR3 protein: CASSGSPAGGVDTQYF. The CDR3 region has the DNA TGTGCCAGCAGCGGCAGCCCGGCGGGAGGGGTGGATACGCAGTATTTT.

With regard to this clonotype: One junction end disagrees with the germline gene, perhaps due to a read error. The rearrangement uses TRBV7-8 and TRBJ2-7; a weak D match, TRBD2 (5 bases). CDR3 size: 13 residues. Germline V gene data show CDR1 as SGHVS and CDR2 as FQNEAQ. CDR3: CASNFTSAYEQCF. The CDR3, as DNA: TGTGCCAGCAACTTTACTAGTGCCTACGAGCAGTGCTTC.

A remark on this clonotype: One base away lies a much larger clone, so this may be a sequencing read error. V and J are TRBV18 and TRBJ2-2; weak D call: TRBD2 (5 bases). This CDR3 has 13 amino acids. Germline CDR1 KGHSH, CDR2 LQKENI. V gave up 9 bases and J gave up 3 bases, with 11 bases separating them. For the CDR3, the DNA is TGTGCCAGTCGGGAAACGTACACCGGGGAGCTGTTTTTT. Translation: CASRETYTGELFF.

Concerning this clonotype: The missing conserved phenylalanine or tryptophan at the end of this CDR3 makes a read error likely. The chain employs TRBV6-1 and TRBJ2-4; D might be TRBD1 (5 bases). Germline V gene lookup returns CDR1 MNHNS and CDR2 SASEGT. This CDR3 has 15 amino acids. The V end was cut by 6 bases, the J end by 7 bases, with 19 bases between. In DNA, the CDR3 is TGTGCCAGCAGGCCAGGACAAGGTGCTAGGAACATTCAGTACTCC. Translated, it gives CASRPGQGARNIQYS.

This clonotype occurred once. This sequence may be a read error, since a much larger clone differs from it by one base. This chain uses TRBV28 with TRBJ2-7; perhaps TRBD2 as D (6 bases). V lost 6 bases to trimming and J lost 2 bases, with 14 bases between them. The CDR3 is made up of 14 amino acids. CDR1 and CDR2 from the germline V gene are MDHEN and SYDVKM. CDR3 DNA sequence: TGTGCCAGCAGAACTAACGGGAGAACCTACGAGCAGTACTTC. As protein: CASRTNGRTYEQYF.

This rearrangement joins TRBV5-1 to TRBJ1-6; no definite D call. From germline, CDR1 is SGHRS and CDR2 YFSETQ. Trimming pared 6 bases from V and 8 bases from J, leaving 15 bases between. The CDR3 sequence is 14 residues long. The CDR3 sequence is CASNSTVGDSPLHF. The CDR3 DNA reads as TGCGCCAGCAACTCTACAGTTGGGGATTCACCCCTCCACTTT.

Points on this clonotype: The junction departs from the called germline gene at one end, perhaps through a read error. This rearrangement joins TRBV29-1 to TRBJ2-1; D gene ambiguous. The CDR3 contains 13 residues. The germline CDR1 and CDR2 sequences are SQVTM and ANQGSEA. CDR3 nucleotide sequence: TGCAGCGTCGAGAACAGTGATTACAACGAGCAGTTCTTC. It specifies CSVENSDYNEQFF.

In this sample, this clonotype turned up once. The chain couples TRBV5-5 to TRBJ1-1, with D unclear. The CDR3 covers 15 residues. Trimming removed 7 bases at V and 2 bases at J, with 18 bases between. Germline V lookup: CDR1 SGHKS, CDR2 YYEKEE (reference sequence). CDR3 residues: CASGHKFQRNTEAFF. The CDR3 DNA reads TGTGCCAGCGGCCACAAATTTCAGCGAAACACTGAAGCTTTCTTT. The variable domain in full, completed from reference TRBV5-5 and TRBJ1-1, reads DAGVTQSPTHLIKTRGQQVTLRCSPISGHKSVSWYQQVLGQGPQFIFQYYEKEERGRGNFPDRFSARQFPNYSSELNVNALLLGDSALYLCASGHKFQRNTEAFFGQGTRLTVV.

On this clonotype: This CDR3 fails to terminate in the conserved phenylalanine or tryptophan, so it likely reflects a read error. J is TRBJ2-3 and V is TRBV6-1; D unclear. The germline gives CDR1 MNHNS, CDR2 SASEGT. The CDR3 contains 11 residues. With 9 bases removed from V and 3 bases from J, the gap between germline ends came to 7 bases. The CDR3, as DNA: TGTGCCAGGAGTCAAACAGATACGCAGTATATT. As protein: CARSQTDTQYI.

About this clonotype: This CDR3 fails to terminate in the conserved phenylalanine or tryptophan, so it likely reflects a read error. The gene calls are TRBV6-5 and TRBJ2-7, with D perhaps matching TRBD1 or TRBD2 (6 bases each). The CDR3 contains 16 residues. Germline V gene sequence: CDR1 MNHEY, CDR2 SVGAGI. The V end was cut by 2 bases, the J end by 7 bases, with 21 bases between. The CDR3: CASSYPTGARKGEQYL. The CDR3 region has the DNA TGTGCCAGCAGTTACCCGACGGGGGCGAGAAAGGGAGAGCAGTACCTC.

The chain joins TRBV5-4 to TRBJ2-3; D is undetermined. Trimming left V 5 bases short and J 7 bases short, with 20 bases between. CDR1 and CDR2 from the germline V gene are SGHNT and YYREEE (reference sequence). This CDR3 has 15 amino acids. CDR3 loop: CASSSEVDGGNTQYF. The CDR3 DNA is TGTGCCAGCAGTTCGGAAGTCGACGGCGGAAATACGCAGTATTTT.

A note on this clonotype: A read error may explain this, as a much larger clone is one base away. This chain uses TRBV5-1 with TRBJ2-7; 7 bases are shared with TRBD1. Germline CDR1 SGHRS, CDR2 YFSETQ. The CDR3 has 14 residues. The DNA for the CDR3 is TGCGTCAGCAGCTACCGGGACAGTACCTACGAGCAGTACTTC. Its translation: CVSSYRDSTYEQYF.

Of note for this clonotype: A read error may produce the germline difference seen at one junction end. This sequence joins TRBV6-6 and TRBJ2-2, with 7 bases identical to TRBD1. CDR1 and CDR2 from the germline V gene are MNHNY and SVGAGI (reference sequence). The CDR3 runs to 18 residues. The DNA for the CDR3 is TGTGCCAGCACTGAAGCGCTTCTAGGGGGAGCGAACACAGGGGAGCCGTTTTTT. Encoded protein: CASTEALLGGANTGEPFF.

This clonotype was detected many times. J is TRBJ1-5 and V is TRBV30, with no clear D. CDR1 GTSNPN and CDR2 SVGIG come from the germline V gene (reference sequence). The V and J ends lost 6 bases and 3 bases respectively, with 12 bases between them. This CDR3 is 13 amino acids long. This CDR3 is CACASAANQPQHF. In DNA form, the CDR3 reads TGTGCCTGTGCGTCCGCAGCCAATCAGCCCCAGCATTTT.

Comment on this clonotype: The final CDR3 position lacks the conserved phenylalanine or tryptophan, pointing to a likely read error. The DNA is left out, because the CDR3 cannot be placed on it with certainty; the CDR3 is given as TCRdb lists it. The chain recombines TRBV12-3 or TRBV12-4 with TRBJ2-5; TRBD1, the table's D call, was not compared with the DNA. The CDR3 totals 14 residues, both ends included. The CDR3 loop reads CTSSSNREQETQYS.

In this sample, this clonotype turned up a few times. CDR3 amino acids: CANSPGGYEQYF. The CDR3 DNA sequence: TGTGCTAACAGTCCTGGGGGCTACGAGCAGTACTTC. The chain links TRBV11-2 to TRBJ2-7; D may correspond to TRBD1 or TRBD2 (5 bases each). Germline V gene lookup returns CDR1 SGHAT and CDR2 FQNNGV. This CDR3 has 12 amino acids.

As for this clonotype: The conserved phenylalanine or tryptophan normally closing the CDR3 is absent here, so this likely arose from a read error. Because the CDR3's place on the DNA is in doubt, the DNA is left out and the CDR3 is given as listed by TCRdb. This chain uses TRBV5-4 with TRBJ2-5; whether TRBD2, the table's D call, matches the DNA was not checked. The germline V gene encodes CDR1 SGHNT and CDR2 YYREEE (reference sequence). The CDR3 length equals 15 residues, ends included. The CDR3 loop reads CASSLSGDGQETQHS.

The CDR3 DNA reads as TGCAGCGTTGAGCAATGGGACAGGGGATTAGACGAGCAGTACTTC. Translation: CSVEQWDRGLDEQYF. V usage is TRBV29-1 and J usage is TRBJ2-7; the match to TRBD1 covers 10 bases. J gave up 5 bases and V 3 bases, and 10 bases lay outside the gene matches. CDR1 is SQVTM, CDR2 ANQGSEA, per germline. The CDR3 loop spans 15 amino acids.

Worth noting for this clonotype: As the CDR3 is not closed by the conserved phenylalanine or tryptophan, this likely results from a read error. The rearrangement uses TRBV29-1 and TRBJ1-1; a possible D gene is TRBD1 (5 bases). This CDR3 is 12 amino acids long. Germline values: CDR1 SQVTM, CDR2 ANQGSEA. CDR3 in amino acids: CIVSQGRAEAFY. The CDR3, as DNA: TGCATTGTCTCTCAGGGCAGGGCTGAAGCTTTCTAT.

Of note for this clonotype: At one boundary the junction diverges from the germline segment, which might be a read error. The chain couples TRBV4-1 to TRBJ2-3; TRBD2 agrees at 9 bases. CDR1 is MGHRA and CDR2 is YSYEKL in the germline V gene. CDR3 size: 14 residues. CDR3: CAGGRREGTGTQYF. The CDR3 nucleotides are TGCGCCGGCGGGAGGCGGGAGGGCACAGGTACGCAGTATTTT.

Worth noting for this clonotype: Its ends do not fully match the called genes, so a read error is possible. The chain recombines TRBV6-1 with TRBJ1-1, with TRBD1 as a possible D gene (6 bases). The CDR3 covers 13 residues. Germline CDR1 and CDR2: MNHNS and SASEGT. The CDR3 sequence is CANQAYRDTEASF. DNA for the CDR3: TGTGCCAACCAGGCCTACAGGGACACTGAAGCTTCCTTT.

As for this clonotype: One end of the junction is discordant with germline, which a read error may explain. This chain uses TRBV11-1 with TRBJ2-7, with 8 bases matching TRBD1. The CDR3 runs 15 residues. The germline CDR1 and CDR2 sequences are SGHAT and FQDESV (reference sequence). CDR3 nucleotides: TGTGCCATCAGCTCGCTTCCAGGGGGCGCCTACAAGCAGTACTTC. Amino acids: CAISSLPGGAYKQYF.

V is TRBV5-6 and J is TRBJ1-2, with D possibly TRBD1 on 5 matching bases. V dropped 7 bases and J dropped 6 bases, with 19 bases sitting between them. The CDR3 runs to 14 residues. Germline assignment: CDR1 SGHDT and CDR2 YYEEEE. CDR3: CASGDRDVEHGYTF. The CDR3 DNA follows: TGTGCCAGCGGCGACCGGGACGTCGAGCATGGCTACACCTTC.